One T cell receptor (beta chain) is described in this entry. The antigen it binds to is not known. Base qualities are not provided; no much larger clone lies one nucleotide away. This specimen comes from a study of radiotherapy plus CTLA-4 blockade in lung cancer (dated by TCRdb to the late 2010s). As for the study more broadly: Objective responses were observed in roughly a sixth of enrolled patients, and disease control was achieved in approximately 29%.

In this study, focal radiation therapy paired with CTLA-4 blockade (ipilimumab) was tested in patients who had chemo-refractory metastatic non-small-cell lung cancer. General conclusions and limits of the study: TCR clones derived from tumors expanded in peripheral blood after treatment with radiotherapy and ipilimumab. The strongest predictors of response, as reported, were early dynamic changes in blood T cell clones along with a rise in serum interferon-beta after radiation.

Including cysteine and phenylalanine, the CDR3 has 14 amino acids. Here the CDR3 DNA is all that survives: 42 bases in frame from base 1. The germline V gene (reference sequence) supplies CDR1 MNHEY and CDR2 SMNVEV. V gives up 3 bases and J gives up 7 bases, and the segment between their germline ends measures 13 bases. The library was prepared using the immunoSEQ multiplex PCR assay. TCRdb limited this immuneACCESS table to in-frame rearrangements with V and J called. A share of clones is missing; checked studies link under half to unresolved V genes, and the rest is unexplained. For this sample there are 50,000 to 65,000 clones; 77% appear just once. The ten largest clones take up roughly 4% of the sample.

This receptor was taken from a human donor with non-small cell lung cancer who had a partial response to radiotherapy plus ipilimumab. This receptor chain uses TRBV27 and TRBJ2-1; TRBD2 is a possible D gene, resting on 7 matching bases. The specimen comprised peripheral blood, sampled from a patient treated with radiotherapy plus ipilimumab. DNA sequence: TGTGCCAGCAGTTTTGGGGGGGCGAAAAATGAGCAGTTCTTC. The translation is CASSFGGAKNEQFF.